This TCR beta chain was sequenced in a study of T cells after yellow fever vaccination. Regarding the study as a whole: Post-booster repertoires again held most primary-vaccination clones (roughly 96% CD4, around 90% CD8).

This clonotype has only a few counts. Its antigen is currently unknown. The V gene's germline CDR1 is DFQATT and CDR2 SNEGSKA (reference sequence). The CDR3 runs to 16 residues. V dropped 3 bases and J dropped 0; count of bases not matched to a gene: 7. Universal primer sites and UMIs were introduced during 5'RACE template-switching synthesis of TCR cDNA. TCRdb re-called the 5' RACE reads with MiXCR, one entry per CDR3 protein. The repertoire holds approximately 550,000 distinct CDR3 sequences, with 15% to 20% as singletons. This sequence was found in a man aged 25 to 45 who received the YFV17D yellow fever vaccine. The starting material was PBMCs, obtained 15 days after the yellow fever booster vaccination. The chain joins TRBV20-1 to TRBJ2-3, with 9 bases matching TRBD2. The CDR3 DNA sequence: TGCAGTGCTAGCCTCCCGGGACTAGCTAGCACAGATACGCAGTATTTT. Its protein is CSASLPGLASTDTQYF.